This TCR beta chain was documented in a study of identifying expanded T cells in peripheral blood. Overall study findings and caveats: Two-week clone count variance significantly increased as total template count grew. About 1.3 clones differed between technical replicates, versus 16.4 and 19 over time.

Data came from immunoSEQ multiplex PCR; TCRdb stores just in-frame clones and leaves some out. The table includes about 50,000 clones, roughly 82% detected once. Healthy donors had no documented immune events, such as infections, while sampled. The CDR3 is 14 residues long. CDR1 and CDR2 from the germline V gene are GTSNPN and SVGIG (reference sequence). On this clone: The antigen is not known.

The receptor was derived from a person aged 18-70 years in good health. The specimen sequenced was blood. The chain has TRBV30 and TRBJ2-7, with D tentatively TRBD2 (7 bases). In DNA form, the CDR3 reads TGTACCTGGAGTGCCGGGGGGCCCCCCTACGAGCAGTACGTC. It is translated as CTWSAGGPPYEQYV.